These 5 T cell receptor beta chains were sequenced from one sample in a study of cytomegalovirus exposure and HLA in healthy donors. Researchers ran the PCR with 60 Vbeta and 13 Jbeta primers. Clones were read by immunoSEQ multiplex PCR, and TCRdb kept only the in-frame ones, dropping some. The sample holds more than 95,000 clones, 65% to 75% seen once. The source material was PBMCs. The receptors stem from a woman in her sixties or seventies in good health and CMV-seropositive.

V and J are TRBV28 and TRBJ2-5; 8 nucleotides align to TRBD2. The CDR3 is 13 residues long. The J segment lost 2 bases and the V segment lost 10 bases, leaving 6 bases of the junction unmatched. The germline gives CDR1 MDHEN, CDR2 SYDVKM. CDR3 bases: TGTGCCATCCAAGGCGGGGGGCAAGAGACCCAGTACTTC. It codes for CAIQGGGQETQYF.

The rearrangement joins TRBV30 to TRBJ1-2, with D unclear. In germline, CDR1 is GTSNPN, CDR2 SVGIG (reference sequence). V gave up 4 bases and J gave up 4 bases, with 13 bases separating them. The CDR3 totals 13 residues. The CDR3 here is CAWKYSLVYGYTF. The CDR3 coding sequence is TGTGCCTGGAAGTACTCTCTCGTCTATGGCTACACCTTC. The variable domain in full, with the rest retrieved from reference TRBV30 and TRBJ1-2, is SQTIHQWPATLVQPVGSPLSLECTVEGTSNPNLYWYRQAAGRGLQLLFYSVGIGQISSEVPQNLSASRPQDRQFILSSKKLLLSDSGFYLCAWKYSLVYGYTFGSGTRLTVV.

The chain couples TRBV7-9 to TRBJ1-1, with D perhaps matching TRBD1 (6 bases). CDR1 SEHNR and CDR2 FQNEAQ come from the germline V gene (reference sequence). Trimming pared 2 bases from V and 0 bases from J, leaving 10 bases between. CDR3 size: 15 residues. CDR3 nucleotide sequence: TGTGCCAGCAGCTTATTGGACAGTATGAACACTGAAGCTTTCTTT. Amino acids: CASSLLDSMNTEAFF.

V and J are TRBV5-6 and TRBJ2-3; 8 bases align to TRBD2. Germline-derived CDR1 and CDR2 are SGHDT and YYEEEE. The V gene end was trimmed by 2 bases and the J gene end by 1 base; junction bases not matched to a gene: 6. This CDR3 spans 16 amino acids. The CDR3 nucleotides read TGTGCCAGCAGCTTAGGGCGCGGGGGGCGCACAGATACGCAGTATTTT. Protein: CASSLGRGGRTDTQYF.

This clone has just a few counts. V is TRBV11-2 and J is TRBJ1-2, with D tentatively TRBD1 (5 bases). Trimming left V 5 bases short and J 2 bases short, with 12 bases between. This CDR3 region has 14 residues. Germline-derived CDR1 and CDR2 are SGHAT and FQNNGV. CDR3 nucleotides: TGTGCCAGCAGCCCAGGGACTGAGAACTATGGCTACACCTTC. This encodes CASSPGTENYGYTF. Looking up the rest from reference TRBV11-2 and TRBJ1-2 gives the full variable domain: EAGVAQSPRYKIIEKRQSVAFWCNPISGHATLYWYQQILGQGPKLLIQFQNNGVVDDSQLPKDRFSAERLKGVDSTLKIQPAKLEDSAVYLCASSPGTENYGYTFGSGTRLTVV.